This T cell receptor beta chain comes out of a study of T cell responses to AZD1222 COVID-19 vaccine. CDR3 length: 15 residues. With 0 bases removed from V and 6 bases from J, the gap between germline ends came to 15 bases. CDR1 LGHNA and CDR2 YSLEER come from the germline V gene. Comment on this clone: Its target is unknown.

Notes on the study in general: Mapped onto spike, vaccine-associated CD4 TCRs spanned it and were dominant at 160-218 and 743-854. Clonal diversity may have been underestimated, and the donors were mostly white British, with more females than males.

Here immunoSEQ multiplex PCR was the method, and the copy in TCRdb shows in-frame clones only, minus some. This table has 150,000 to 160,000 clones, around 87% appearing once. Specimen: peripheral blood, collected 28 days after the second AZD1222 dose. The chain recombines TRBV4-3 with TRBJ2-7; TRBD1 or TRBD2 may be the D gene (5 bases each). The receptor was derived from an adult who received the AZD1222 COVID-19 vaccine. This chain's CDR3 is CASSQDPGTPLEQYF. CDR3 sequence (DNA): TGCGCCAGCAGCCAAGATCCTGGGACCCCTCTCGAGCAGTACTTC.